Shown below are 23 T cell receptor beta chains from a single sample sequenced in a study of T-cell reconstitution after alpha-beta-depleted transplantation in children. Library preparation (for TCRbeta) was performed with unique molecular identifiers. TCRdb ran MiXCR on the PCR reads and lists one entry per CDR3 protein. The data contain approximately 800,000 distinct CDR3 sequences, 16% of them seen just once; the ten biggest clones take up about 5%. Source: PBMCs, mostly from graft donor cells, taken 360 days after TCRalphabeta/CD19-depleted stem cell transplant. These receptors all come from a male patient under 18 who had a stem cell transplant for acute lymphoblastic leukemia, so the T cells may come from the graft donor.

This clonotype was seen ten or more times. The chain couples TRBV5-6 to TRBJ2-5; D not resolved. Trimming removed 4 bases at V and 2 bases at J, with 3 bases between. The germline V gene encodes CDR1 SGHDT and CDR2 YYEEEE. This CDR3 has 11 amino acids. The CDR3 loop reads CASSNQETQYF. The CDR3 nucleotides are TGTGCCAGCAGCAATCAAGAGACCCAGTACTTC. Full variable domain (remainder filled in from reference TRBV5-6 and TRBJ2-5): DAGVTQSPTHLIKTRGQQVTLRCSPKSGHDTVSWYQQALGQGPQFIFQYYEEEERQRGNFPDRFSGHQFPNYSSELNVNALLLGDSALYLCASSNQETQYFGPGTRLLVL.

J is TRBJ2-7 and V is TRBV5-1; D is perhaps TRBD2 (6 bases). The germline V and J ends were trimmed by 4 bases and 5 bases, with 13 bases remaining between them. The V gene's germline CDR1 is SGHRS and CDR2 YFSETQ. The CDR3 has 13 amino acids. The CDR3 region has the DNA TGCGCCAGCAGCGCGGGACCTAGGAACGAGCAGTACTTC. It encodes CASSAGPRNEQYF.

This chain connects TRBV7-9 to TRBJ2-7, with 8 bases aligning to TRBD2. After removal of 5 bases from V and 3 bases from J, the junction contained 9 bases not matched to a gene. The CDR3 totals 15 residues. Per the germline V gene, CDR1 is SEHNR and CDR2 is FQNEAQ (reference sequence). CDR3 DNA sequence: TGTGCCAGCAGCATTACTAGCGGCAGAAACTACGAGCAGTACTTC. This encodes CASSITSGRNYEQYF.

This sequence joins TRBV7-3 and TRBJ1-3, with 9 bases identical to TRBD1. The CDR3 covers 16 residues. The ends lost 4 bases at V and 4 bases at J; junction bases unmatched: 8. Germline V CDR1 and CDR2: SGHTA, FQGTGA. CDR3 nucleotides: TGTGCCAGCAGCTCTCCGGGACAGGGAGTAGGAAACACCATATATTTT. Translation: CASSSPGQGVGNTIYF.

CDR3 residues: CAISPGYRVGDIQYF. In DNA, the CDR3 is TGTGCCATCTCCCCTGGTTACAGGGTGGGGGACATTCAGTACTTC. The chain is built from TRBV10-3 and TRBJ2-4; a possible D gene is TRBD1 (6 bases). CDR1 is ENHRY, CDR2 SYGVKD, per germline. V was shortened by 8 bases and J by 8 bases, with 22 bases between the two germline ends. The length of the CDR3 is 15 residues.

J is TRBJ2-7 and V is TRBV27; the match to TRBD1 covers 7 bases. CDR1 is MNHEY, CDR2 SMNVEV, per germline (reference sequence). The CDR3 runs 13 residues. J was trimmed by 5 bases and V by 6 bases; bases with no gene match: 7. CDR3 sequence: CASRGRGYNEQYF. CDR3 in DNA: TGTGCCAGCAGGGGCAGGGGGTACAACGAGCAGTACTTC.

This clonotype was picked up a small number of times. CDR3 residues: CASSRAPGASEQYF. Written as DNA, the CDR3 is TGCGCCAGCAGTCGCGCTCCAGGGGCCTCCGAGCAGTACTTC. The rearrangement uses TRBV4-1 and TRBJ2-7; TRBD1 is a possible D gene (6 bases). Trimming removed 6 bases from V and 6 bases from J, with 18 bases in between. The germline V gene has CDR1 MGHRA and CDR2 YSYEKL. This CDR3 is 14 amino acids long.

The CDR3 DNA reads TGTGCCAGCAGCTTACCAGGGACAGGGGCAGCTTATGGCTACACCTTC. Amino acids: CASSLPGTGAAYGYTF. J is TRBJ1-2 and V is TRBV7-2, with TRBD1 matching over 10 bases. After removal of 2 bases from V and 5 bases from J, the junction contained 8 bases not matched to a gene. CDR1 is SGHTA, CDR2 FQGNSA, per germline. This CDR3 is built from 16 residues.

In this sample, this clonotype turned up many times. The rearrangement uses TRBV11-2 and TRBJ1-1; D not certain. The CDR3 runs to 13 residues. Germline lookup yields CDR1 SGHAT and CDR2 FQNNGV. Trimming cost V 5 bases and J 4 bases, with 11 bases left between them. CDR3 coding DNA: TGTGCCAGCAGCCTCCTCGGGCTCACTGAAGCTTTCTTT. Its protein is CASSLLGLTEAFF.

The J gene is TRBJ2-1, the V gene TRBV4-1; no definite D call. The CDR3 length is 13 residues. Germline CDR1 is MGHRA and CDR2 is YSYEKL. V was trimmed by 0 bases and J by 5 bases, leaving 5 bases between them. The CDR3 loop is CASSQDLDNEQFF. The DNA for the CDR3 is TGCGCCAGCAGCCAAGATTTGGACAATGAGCAGTTCTTC.

This clonotype was seen only a few times. The CDR3 sequence: CAISESWGSSTEAFF. For the CDR3, the DNA is TGTGCCATCAGTGAGTCGTGGGGATCGAGCACTGAAGCTTTCTTT. The rearrangement links TRBV10-3 to TRBJ1-1; D uncertain. The germline gives CDR1 ENHRY, CDR2 SYGVKD. The CDR3 length is 15 residues. Trimming cost V 0 bases and J 4 bases, with 12 bases left between them.

Points on this clonotype: An end of the junction differs from the germline gene, which may be a read error. V usage is TRBV4-1 and J usage is TRBJ2-1; 9 bases map to TRBD2. Germline V gene data show CDR1 as MGHRA and CDR2 as YSYEKL. The CDR3 is 18 amino acids. CDR3 DNA: TGCGCCAGCAGACAAGATAGGGGGGCTAGCGGGATCTACAATGAGCAGTTCTTC. Protein sequence: CASRQDRGASGIYNEQFF.

This clonotype was recorded a few times. The CDR3 bases are TGTGCCAGCAGCTTAGGACTTCAGGGGGTTTACGAGCAGTACTTC. Encoded protein: CASSLGLQGVYEQYF. The chain couples TRBV13 to TRBJ2-7; 7 positions agree with TRBD1. The CDR3 has 15 residues. Per germline, CDR1 PRHDT and CDR2 FYEKMQ (reference sequence). J gave up 4 bases and V 0 bases, and 6 bases lay outside the gene matches.

V and J are TRBV7-2 and TRBJ2-3; TRBD2 matches 7 bases. CDR1 is SGHTA, CDR2 FQGNSA, per germline. With 3 bases clipped from V and 2 bases from J, the junction kept 11 bases outside the gene matches. This CDR3 contains 17 residues. The CDR3: CASSFLPTSATTDTQYF. The CDR3, as DNA: TGTGCCAGCAGCTTTCTACCAACTAGCGCGACCACAGATACGCAGTATTTT. Using reference TRBV7-2 and TRBJ2-3 for the parts outside the CDR3, the full variable domain is GAGVSQSPSNKVTEKGKDVELRCDPISGHTALYWYRQSLGQGLEFLIYFQGNSAPDKSGLPSDRFSAERTGGSVSTLTIQRTQQEDSAVYLCASSFLPTSATTDTQYFGPGTRLTVL.

This clonotype turned up a few times. The chain is built from TRBV11-1 and TRBJ2-3, with D maybe TRBD2 (6 bases). Trimming removed 7 bases at V and 6 bases at J, with 14 bases between. The CDR3 is 13 residues long. The germline gives CDR1 SGHAT, CDR2 FQDESV (reference sequence). The CDR3 nucleotides read TGTGCCAGCAAGTCGGGAGCTGGGGATACGCAGTATTTT. Translation gives CASKSGAGDTQYF.

This chain uses TRBV4-1 with TRBJ2-7; D is perhaps TRBD1 or TRBD2 (5 bases each). Germline-derived CDR1 and CDR2 are MGHRA and YSYEKL. There are 18 residues in the CDR3. V lost 1 base and J lost 5, with 24 bases in between. DNA for the CDR3: TGCGCCAGCAGCCAAGCCCGACCGAGGGGCTACTCGGGACACGAGCAGTACTTC. It encodes CASSQARPRGYSGHEQYF.

This chain links TRBV5-6 with TRBJ1-2, with D hard to call. This CDR3 is 16 amino acids long. Per the germline V gene, CDR1 is SGHDT and CDR2 is YYEEEE. V was trimmed by 1 base and J by 2 bases, leaving 15 bases between them. CDR3 in DNA: TGTGCCAGCAGCTTGCTTCCCATGGGGTGGAACTATGGCTACACCTTC. Encoded protein: CASSLLPMGWNYGYTF.

This clonotype was found many times. This chain joins TRBV15 and TRBJ2-3, with a possible D match to TRBD2 (6 bases). V gave up 0 bases and J gave up 2 bases, with 18 bases separating them. The CDR3 runs 18 residues. The germline gives CDR1 LNHNV, CDR2 YYDKDF (reference sequence). The CDR3: CATSRDSAIAAFTDTQYF. The CDR3 nucleotides are TGTGCCACCAGCAGAGATTCTGCCATAGCGGCCTTCACAGATACGCAGTATTTT.

This clonotype was seen more than once but under ten times. This rearrangement joins TRBV7-7 to TRBJ2-1; the D is unclear. The CDR3 spans 17 residues. Trimming removed 1 base from V and 0 bases from J, with 13 bases in between. Germline V CDR1 and CDR2: SSHAT, FNYEAQ (reference sequence). CDR3 sequence reads: CASSLVAGLGSYNEQFF. The CDR3 DNA reads as TGTGCCAGCAGCTTAGTGGCAGGCCTGGGCTCCTACAATGAGCAGTTCTTC.

This clonotype was counted ten times or more. The gene calls are TRBV7-6 and TRBJ2-5; TRBD1 matches 10 bases. With 4 bases clipped from V and 5 bases from J, the junction kept 4 bases outside the gene matches. This CDR3 contains 14 residues. Germline V gives CDR1 SGHVS, CDR2 FNYEAQ. The CDR3 loop reads CASSSTGGVETQYF. The CDR3 bases are TGTGCCAGCAGCTCGACAGGGGGCGTGGAGACCCAGTACTTC.

In its sample, this clonotype was seen many times. The chain joins TRBV11-2 to TRBJ2-3, with D possibly being TRBD1 or TRBD2 (6 bases each). Trimming cost V 5 bases and J 0 bases, with 9 bases left between them. The CDR3 consists of 14 residues. Germline-derived CDR1 and CDR2 are SGHAT and FQNNGV. Here the CDR3 reads CASSRGRSTDTQYF. The DNA of the CDR3 is TGTGCCAGCAGCCGGGGGCGGAGCACAGATACGCAGTATTTT.

This clonotype has just a few counts. The V gene is TRBV10-3, the J gene TRBJ1-1; D ambiguous. Trimming pared 4 bases from V and 4 bases from J, leaving 7 bases between. This CDR3 spans 12 amino acids. The germline V gene encodes CDR1 ENHRY and CDR2 SYGVKD. The CDR3 region has the DNA TGTGCCATCAGTGCTAGAGGCACTGAAGCTTTCTTT. Residues: CAISARGTEAFF.

This clonotype was recorded a few times. The chain employs TRBV10-2 and TRBJ2-1, with a weak D call TRBD2 (5 bases). The CDR3 covers 12 residues. The V and J ends lost 11 bases and 10 bases respectively, with 18 bases between them. From germline, CDR1 is WSHSY and CDR2 SAAADI. In nucleotides, the CDR3 is TGCGCCGTCCTGAGGGAGTTCAAGGAGCAGTTCTTC. It specifies CAVLREFKEQFF.